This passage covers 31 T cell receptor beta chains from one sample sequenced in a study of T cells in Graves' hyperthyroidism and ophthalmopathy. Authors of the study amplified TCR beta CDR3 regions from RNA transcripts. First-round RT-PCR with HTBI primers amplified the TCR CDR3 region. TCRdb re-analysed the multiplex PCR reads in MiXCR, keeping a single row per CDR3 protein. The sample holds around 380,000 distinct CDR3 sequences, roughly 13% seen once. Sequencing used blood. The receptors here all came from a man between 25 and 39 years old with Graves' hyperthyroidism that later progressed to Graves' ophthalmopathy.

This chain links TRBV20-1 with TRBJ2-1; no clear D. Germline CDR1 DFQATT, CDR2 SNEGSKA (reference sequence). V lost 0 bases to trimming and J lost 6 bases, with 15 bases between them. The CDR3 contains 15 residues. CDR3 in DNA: TGCAGTGCTAGAGATCTGGTTAGAAGGTTCAATGAGCAGTTCTTC. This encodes CSARDLVRRFNEQFF.

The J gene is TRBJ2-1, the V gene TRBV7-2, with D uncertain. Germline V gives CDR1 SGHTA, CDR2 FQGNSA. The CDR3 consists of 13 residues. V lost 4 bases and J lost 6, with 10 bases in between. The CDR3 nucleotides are TGTGCCAGCAGCTCCCGCCTGGGCAATGAGCAGTTCTTC. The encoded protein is CASSSRLGNEQFF. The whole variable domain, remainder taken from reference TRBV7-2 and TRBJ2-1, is GAGVSQSPSNKVTEKGKDVELRCDPISGHTALYWYRQSLGQGLEFLIYFQGNSAPDKSGLPSDRFSAERTGGSVSTLTIQRTQQEDSAVYLCASSSRLGNEQFFGPGTRLTVL.

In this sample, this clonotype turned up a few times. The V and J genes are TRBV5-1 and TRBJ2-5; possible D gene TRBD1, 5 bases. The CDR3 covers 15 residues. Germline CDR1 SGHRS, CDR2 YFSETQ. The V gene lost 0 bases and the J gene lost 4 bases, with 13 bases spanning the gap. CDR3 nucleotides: TGCGCCAGCAGCTTGGGGCAGGGTATTGGAGAGACCCAGTACTTC. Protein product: CASSLGQGIGETQYF.

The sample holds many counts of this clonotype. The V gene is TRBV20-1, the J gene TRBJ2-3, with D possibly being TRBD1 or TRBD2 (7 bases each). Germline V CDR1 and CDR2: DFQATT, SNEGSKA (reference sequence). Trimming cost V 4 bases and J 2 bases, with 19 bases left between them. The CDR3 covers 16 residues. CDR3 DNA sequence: TGCAGTGCTACCGAGCGGGACAGATCAGTCACAGATACGCAGTATTTT. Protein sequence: CSATERDRSVTDTQYF.

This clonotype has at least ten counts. CDR3 nucleotide sequence: TGTGCCTGGGGGCCTTGGAGCGGGGTCTACAATGAGCAGTTCTTC. Its translation is CAWGPWSGVYNEQFF. V usage is TRBV30 and J usage is TRBJ2-1; 7 bases map to TRBD2. This CDR3 contains 15 residues. V lost 5 bases and J lost 3; bases outside the gene matches: 10. Germline loops: CDR1 GTSNPN, CDR2 SVGIG (reference sequence).

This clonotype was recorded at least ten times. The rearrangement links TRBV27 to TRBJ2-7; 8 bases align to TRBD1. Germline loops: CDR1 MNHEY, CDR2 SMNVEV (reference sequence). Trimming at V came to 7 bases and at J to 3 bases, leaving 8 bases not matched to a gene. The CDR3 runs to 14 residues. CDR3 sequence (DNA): TGTGCCAGCACGCCCGGGACAGGAGTCTACGAGCAGTACTTC. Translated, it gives CASTPGTGVYEQYF.

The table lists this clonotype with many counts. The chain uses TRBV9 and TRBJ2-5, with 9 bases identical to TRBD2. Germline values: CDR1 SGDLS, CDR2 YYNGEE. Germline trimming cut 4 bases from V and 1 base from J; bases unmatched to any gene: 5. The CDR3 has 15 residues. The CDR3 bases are TGTGCCAGCAGCACGCGCGGGGGGGCCCAAGAGACCCAGTACTTC. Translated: CASSTRGGAQETQYF.

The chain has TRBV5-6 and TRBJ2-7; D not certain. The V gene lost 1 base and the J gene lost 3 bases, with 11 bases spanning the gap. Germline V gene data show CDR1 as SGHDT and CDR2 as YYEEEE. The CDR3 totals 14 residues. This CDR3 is CASSLIDAGYEQYF. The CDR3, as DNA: TGTGCCAGCAGCTTGATCGACGCCGGCTACGAGCAGTACTTC.

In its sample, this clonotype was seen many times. CDR3 sequence: CASSLAGTGGNQPQHF. In nucleotides, the CDR3 is TGTGCCAGCAGCTTGGCCGGGACAGGGGGTAATCAGCCCCAGCATTTT. The rearrangement joins TRBV7-2 to TRBJ1-5, with 11 bases matching TRBD1. Germline loops: CDR1 SGHTA, CDR2 FQGNSA. Trimming cost V 3 bases and J 4 bases; bases outside gene matches: 5. The CDR3 sequence is 16 residues long.

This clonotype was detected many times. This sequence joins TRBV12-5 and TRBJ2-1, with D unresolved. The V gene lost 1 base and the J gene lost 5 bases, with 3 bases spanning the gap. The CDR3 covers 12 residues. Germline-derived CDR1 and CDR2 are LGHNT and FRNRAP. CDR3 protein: CASGLDDNEQFF. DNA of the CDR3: TGTGCTAGTGGTTTGGACGACAATGAGCAGTTCTTC. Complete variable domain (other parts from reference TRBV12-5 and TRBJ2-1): DARVTQTPRHKVTEMGQEVTMRCQPILGHNTVFWYRQTMMQGLELLAYFRNRAPLDDSGMPKDRFSAEMPDATLATLKIQPSEPRDSAVYFCASGLDDNEQFFGPGTRLTVL.

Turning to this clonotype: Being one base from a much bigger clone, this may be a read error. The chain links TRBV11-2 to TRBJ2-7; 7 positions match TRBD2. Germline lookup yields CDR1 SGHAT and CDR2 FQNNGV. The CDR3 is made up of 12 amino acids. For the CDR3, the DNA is TGTGCCACGAAAGGAGGGGACTACGAGCAGCACTTC. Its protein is CATKGGDYEQHF. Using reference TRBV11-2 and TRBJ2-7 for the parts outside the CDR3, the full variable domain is EAGVAQSPRYKIIEKRQSVAFWCNPISGHATLYWYQQILGQGPKLLIQFQNNGVVDDSQLPKDRFSAERLKGVDSTLKIQPAKLEDSAVYLCATKGGDYEQHFGPGTRLTVT.

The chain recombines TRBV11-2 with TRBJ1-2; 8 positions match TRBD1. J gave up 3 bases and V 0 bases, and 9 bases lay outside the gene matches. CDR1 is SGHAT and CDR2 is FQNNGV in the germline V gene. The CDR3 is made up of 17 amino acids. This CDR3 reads CASSLEGQGPLHYGYTF. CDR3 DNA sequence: TGTGCCAGCAGCTTAGAAGGACAGGGTCCTCTCCACTATGGCTACACCTTC.

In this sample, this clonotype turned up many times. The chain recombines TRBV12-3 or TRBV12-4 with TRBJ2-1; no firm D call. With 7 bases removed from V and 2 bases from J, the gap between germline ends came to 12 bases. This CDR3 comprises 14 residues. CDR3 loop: CASNFDATYNEQFF. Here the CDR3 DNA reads TGTGCCAGCAATTTCGACGCGACCTACAATGAGCAGTTCTTC.

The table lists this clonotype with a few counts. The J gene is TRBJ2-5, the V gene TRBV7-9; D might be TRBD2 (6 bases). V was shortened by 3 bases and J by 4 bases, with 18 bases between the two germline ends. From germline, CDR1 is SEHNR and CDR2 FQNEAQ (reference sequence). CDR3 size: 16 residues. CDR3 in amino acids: CASSFHGRRRGETQYF. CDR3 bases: TGTGCCAGCAGCTTCCACGGACGAAGGAGGGGAGAGACCCAGTACTTC.

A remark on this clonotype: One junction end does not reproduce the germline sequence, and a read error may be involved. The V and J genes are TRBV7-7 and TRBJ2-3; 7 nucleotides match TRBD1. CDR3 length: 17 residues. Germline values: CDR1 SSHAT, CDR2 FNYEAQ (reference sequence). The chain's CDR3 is CASSLAQGQSGTDTQYF. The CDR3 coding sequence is TGTGCTAGCAGCTTAGCACAGGGACAGTCTGGGACAGATACGCAGTATTTT.

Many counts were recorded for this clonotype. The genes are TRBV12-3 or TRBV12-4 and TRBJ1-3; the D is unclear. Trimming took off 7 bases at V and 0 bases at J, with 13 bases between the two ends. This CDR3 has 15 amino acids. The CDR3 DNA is TGTGCCAGCACCAAAGACCCTTACTCTGGAAACACCATATATTTT. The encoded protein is CASTKDPYSGNTIYF.

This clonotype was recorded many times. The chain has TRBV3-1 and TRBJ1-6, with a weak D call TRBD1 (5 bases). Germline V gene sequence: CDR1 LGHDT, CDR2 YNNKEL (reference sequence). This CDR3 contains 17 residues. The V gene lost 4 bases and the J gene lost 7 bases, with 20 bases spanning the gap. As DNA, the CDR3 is TGTGCCAGCAGCCTCGGACAACTCTCCCTCGTAAATTCACCCCTCCACTTT. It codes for CASSLGQLSLVNSPLHF.

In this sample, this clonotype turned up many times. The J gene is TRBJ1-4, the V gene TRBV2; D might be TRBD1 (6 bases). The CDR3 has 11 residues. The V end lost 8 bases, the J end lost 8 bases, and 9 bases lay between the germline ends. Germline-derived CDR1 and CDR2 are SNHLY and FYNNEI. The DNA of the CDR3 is TGTGCCAGCCGGACAGACGAAAAACTGTTTTTT. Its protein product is CASRTDEKLFF.

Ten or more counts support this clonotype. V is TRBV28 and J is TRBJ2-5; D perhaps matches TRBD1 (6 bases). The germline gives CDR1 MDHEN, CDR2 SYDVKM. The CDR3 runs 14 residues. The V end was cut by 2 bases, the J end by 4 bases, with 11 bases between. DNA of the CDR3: TGTGCCAGCAGTTTAATGGGGGCGGGAGAGACCCAGTACTTC. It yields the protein CASSLMGAGETQYF.

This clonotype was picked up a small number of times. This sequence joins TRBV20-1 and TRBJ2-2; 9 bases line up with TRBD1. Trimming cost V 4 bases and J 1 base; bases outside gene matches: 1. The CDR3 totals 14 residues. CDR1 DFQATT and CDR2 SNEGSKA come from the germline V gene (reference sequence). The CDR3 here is CSAKDRGNTGELFF. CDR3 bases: TGCAGTGCTAAGGACAGGGGGAACACCGGGGAGCTGTTTTTT.

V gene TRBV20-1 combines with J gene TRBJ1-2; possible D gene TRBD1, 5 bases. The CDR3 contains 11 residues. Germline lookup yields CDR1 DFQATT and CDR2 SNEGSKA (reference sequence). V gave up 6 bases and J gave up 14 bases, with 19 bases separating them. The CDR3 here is CSAEGQKGKTF. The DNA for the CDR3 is TGCAGTGCCGAGGGGCAGAAGGGCAAAACCTTC.

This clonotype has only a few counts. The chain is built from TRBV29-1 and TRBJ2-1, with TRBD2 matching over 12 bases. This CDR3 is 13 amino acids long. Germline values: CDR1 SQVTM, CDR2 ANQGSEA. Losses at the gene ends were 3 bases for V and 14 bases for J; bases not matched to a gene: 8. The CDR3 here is CSVDQFTSGGKFF. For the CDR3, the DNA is TGCAGCGTTGACCAGTTCACTAGCGGGGGGAAGTTCTTC.

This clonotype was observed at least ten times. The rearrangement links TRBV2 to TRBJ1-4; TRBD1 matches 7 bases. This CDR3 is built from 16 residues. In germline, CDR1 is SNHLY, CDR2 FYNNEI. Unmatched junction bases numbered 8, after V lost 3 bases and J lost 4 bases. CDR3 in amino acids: CASSETTGKLNEKLFF. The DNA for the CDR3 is TGTGCCAGCAGTGAGACGACAGGGAAGCTTAATGAAAAACTGTTTTTT.

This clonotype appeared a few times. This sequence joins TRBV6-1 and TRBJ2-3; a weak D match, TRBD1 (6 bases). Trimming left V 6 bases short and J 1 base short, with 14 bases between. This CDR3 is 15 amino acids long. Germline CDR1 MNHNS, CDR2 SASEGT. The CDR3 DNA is TGTGCCAGCAGCCGCGCAGGGGTTGGCACAGATACGCAGTATTTT. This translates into CASSRAGVGTDTQYF.

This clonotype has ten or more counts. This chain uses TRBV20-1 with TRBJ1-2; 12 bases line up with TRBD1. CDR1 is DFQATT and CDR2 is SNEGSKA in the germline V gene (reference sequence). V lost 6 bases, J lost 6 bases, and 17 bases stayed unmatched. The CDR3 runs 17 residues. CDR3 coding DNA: TGCAGTGCGGAAAGAGGGGGACAGGGGGCGCGGCGGGATGGCTACACCTTC. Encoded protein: CSAERGGQGARRDGYTF.

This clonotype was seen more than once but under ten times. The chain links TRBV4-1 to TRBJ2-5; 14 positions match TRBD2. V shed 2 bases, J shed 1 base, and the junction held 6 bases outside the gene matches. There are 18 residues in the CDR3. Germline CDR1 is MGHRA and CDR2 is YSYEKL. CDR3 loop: CASSQMTSGGALQETQYF. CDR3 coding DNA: TGCGCCAGCAGCCAAATGACTAGCGGGGGGGCTCTCCAAGAGACCCAGTACTTC.

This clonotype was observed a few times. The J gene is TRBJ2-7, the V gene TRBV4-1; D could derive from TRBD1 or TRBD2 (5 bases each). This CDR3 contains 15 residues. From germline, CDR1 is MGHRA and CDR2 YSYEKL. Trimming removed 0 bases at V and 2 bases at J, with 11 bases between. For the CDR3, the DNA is TGCGCCAGCAGCCAAGATCGGGGCAGGACCTACGAGCAGTACTTC. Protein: CASSQDRGRTYEQYF.

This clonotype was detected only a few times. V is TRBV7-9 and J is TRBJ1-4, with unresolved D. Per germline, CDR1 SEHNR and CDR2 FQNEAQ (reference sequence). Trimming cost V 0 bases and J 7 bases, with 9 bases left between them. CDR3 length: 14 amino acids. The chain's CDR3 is CASSLATGIEKLFF. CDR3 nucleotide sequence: TGTGCCAGCAGCTTAGCAACGGGGATTGAAAAACTGTTTTTT. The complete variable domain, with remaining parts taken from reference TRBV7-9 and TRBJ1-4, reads DTGVSQNPRHKITKRGQNVTFRCDPISEHNRLYWYRQTLGQGPEFLTYFQNEAQLEKSRLLSDRFSAERPKGSFSTLEIQRTEQGDSAMYLCASSLATGIEKLFFGSGTQLSVL.

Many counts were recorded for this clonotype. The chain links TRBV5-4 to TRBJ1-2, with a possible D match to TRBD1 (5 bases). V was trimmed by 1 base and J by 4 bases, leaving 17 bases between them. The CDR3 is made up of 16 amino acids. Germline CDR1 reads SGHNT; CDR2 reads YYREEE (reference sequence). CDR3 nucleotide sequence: TGTGCCAGCAGCTTGTTTTTCGGGGCCAGTTCCTATGGCTACACCTTC. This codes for CASSLFFGASSYGYTF. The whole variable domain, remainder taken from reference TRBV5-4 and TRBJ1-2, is ETGVTQSPTHLIKTRGQQVTLRCSSQSGHNTVSWYQQALGQGPQFIFQYYREEENGRGNFPPRFSGLQFPNYSSELNVNALELDDSALYLCASSLFFGASSYGYTFGSGTRLTVV.

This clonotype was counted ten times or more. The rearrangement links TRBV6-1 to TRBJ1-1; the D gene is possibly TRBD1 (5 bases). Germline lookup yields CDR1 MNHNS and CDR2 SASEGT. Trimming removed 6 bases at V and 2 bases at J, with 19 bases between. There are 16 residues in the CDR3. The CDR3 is CASRSPNKRGNTEAFF. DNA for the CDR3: TGTGCCAGCAGATCACCGAACAAAAGGGGCAACACTGAAGCTTTCTTT.

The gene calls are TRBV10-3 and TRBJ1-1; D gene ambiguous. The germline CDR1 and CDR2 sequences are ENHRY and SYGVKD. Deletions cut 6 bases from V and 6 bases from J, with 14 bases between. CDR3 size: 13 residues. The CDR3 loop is CAISLQESAEAFF. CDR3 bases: TGTGCCATCAGCCTCCAAGAAAGCGCTGAAGCTTTCTTT.